The rows below give T cell receptor beta chains drawn from one sample of a study of sequential checkpoint blockade in melanoma. Data came from immunoSEQ multiplex PCR; TCRdb stores just in-frame clones and leaves some out. Here the sample spans 15,000 to 20,000 clones, more than 60% being singletons. The material sequenced was CD8+ T cells sorted from blood (inferred from file names), taken from a patient given nivolumab and ipilimumab in sequence. These receptors all stem from a human donor with melanoma. CDR3s include the opening cysteine and the closing phenylalanine or tryptophan. The D gene is left open where the match is weak.

v_call	d_call	cdr3_aa
TRBV6-4	TRBD2	CASSDLAGGTGELFF
TRBV7-8	-	CASSLEPGRSYNEQFF
TRBV28	TRBD1	CASSLRTGPKMDGYTF
TRBV6-6	-	CASSFRTAYEQYF
TRBV6-6	TRBD2	CASSSWSGGATNEQFF
TRBV27	-	CASKTLYEQYF
TRBV6-6	TRBD2	CASSYIRAGASDTQYF
TRBV19	-	CASSPQGYTEAFF
TRBV6-1	TRBD1	CASSGVRGPSDQPQHF
TRBV6-4	-	CASSDSFRGGRGVFTGNQPQHF
TRBV19	-	CAITRGGLTDTQYF
TRBV5-4	TRBD2	CASSQERGGGASDTQYF
TRBV27	-	CASSLRGTYNEQFF
TRBV9	TRBD2	CASSRTGGFSTDTQYF
TRBV29-1	-	CSVLRMDSRNEQFF
TRBV7-2	TRBD1	CASSLGGTGFVAGELFF
TRBV28	-	CASSFASRGQPQHF
TRBV5-1	TRBD2	CASSQTSGGIDTQYF
TRBV6-4	TRBD2	CASSGLAGLPNEQFF
TRBV9	TRBD2	CASSGGGTYNEQFF
TRBV5-1	TRBD2	CASSLIGLAHYEQYF
TRBV5-6	-	CASSPYREETQYF
TRBV7-9	-	CASSLDRGATGELFF
TRBV15	TRBD1	CATSSRQGNGYTF
TRBV5-1	-	CASSLAGTQYF
TRBV6-5	TRBD2	CASSRSTSGQETQYF